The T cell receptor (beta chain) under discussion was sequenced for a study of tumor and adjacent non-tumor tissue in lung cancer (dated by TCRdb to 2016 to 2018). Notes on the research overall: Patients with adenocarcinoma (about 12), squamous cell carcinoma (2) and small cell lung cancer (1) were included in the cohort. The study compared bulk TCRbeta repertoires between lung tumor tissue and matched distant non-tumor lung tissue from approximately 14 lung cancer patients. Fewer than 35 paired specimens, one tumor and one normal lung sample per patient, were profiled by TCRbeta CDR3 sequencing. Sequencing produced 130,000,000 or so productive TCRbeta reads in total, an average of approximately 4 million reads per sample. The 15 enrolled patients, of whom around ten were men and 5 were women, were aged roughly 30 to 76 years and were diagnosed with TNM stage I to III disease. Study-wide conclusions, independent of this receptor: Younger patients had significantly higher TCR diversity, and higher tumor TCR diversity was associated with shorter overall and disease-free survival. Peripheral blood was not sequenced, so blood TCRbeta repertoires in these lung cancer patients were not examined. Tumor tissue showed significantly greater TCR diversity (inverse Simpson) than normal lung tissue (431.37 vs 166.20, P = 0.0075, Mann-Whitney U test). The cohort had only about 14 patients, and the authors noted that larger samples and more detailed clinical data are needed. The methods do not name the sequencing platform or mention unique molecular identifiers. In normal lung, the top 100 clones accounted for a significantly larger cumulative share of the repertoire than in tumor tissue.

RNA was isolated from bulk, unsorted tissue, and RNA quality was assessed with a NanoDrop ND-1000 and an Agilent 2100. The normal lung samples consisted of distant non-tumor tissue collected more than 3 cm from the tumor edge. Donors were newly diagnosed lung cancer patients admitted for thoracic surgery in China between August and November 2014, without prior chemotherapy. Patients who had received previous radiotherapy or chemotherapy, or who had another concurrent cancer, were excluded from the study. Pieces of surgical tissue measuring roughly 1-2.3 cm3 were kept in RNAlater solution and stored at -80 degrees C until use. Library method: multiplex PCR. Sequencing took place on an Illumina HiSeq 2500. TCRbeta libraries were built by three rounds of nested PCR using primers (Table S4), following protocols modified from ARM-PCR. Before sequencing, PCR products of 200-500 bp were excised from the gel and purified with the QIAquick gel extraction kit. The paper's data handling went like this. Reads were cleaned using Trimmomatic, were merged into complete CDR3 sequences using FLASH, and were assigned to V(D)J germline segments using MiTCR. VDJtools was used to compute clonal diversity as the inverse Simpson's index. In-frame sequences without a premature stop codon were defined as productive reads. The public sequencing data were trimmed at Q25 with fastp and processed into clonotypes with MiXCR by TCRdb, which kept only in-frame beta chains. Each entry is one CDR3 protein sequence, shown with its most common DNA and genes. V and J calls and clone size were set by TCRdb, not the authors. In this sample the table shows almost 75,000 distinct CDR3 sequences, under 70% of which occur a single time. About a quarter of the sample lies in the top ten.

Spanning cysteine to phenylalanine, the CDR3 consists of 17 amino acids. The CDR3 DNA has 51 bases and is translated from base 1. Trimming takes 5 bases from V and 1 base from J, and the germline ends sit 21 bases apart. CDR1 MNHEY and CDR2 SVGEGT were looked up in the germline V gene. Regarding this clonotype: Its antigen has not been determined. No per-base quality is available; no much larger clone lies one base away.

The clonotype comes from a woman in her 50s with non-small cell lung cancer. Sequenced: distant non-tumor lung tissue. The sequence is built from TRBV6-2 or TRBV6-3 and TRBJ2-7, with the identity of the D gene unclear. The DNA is TGTGCCAGCAGTCCGCCGAGTTTCGCGATGAGATCCTACGAGCAGTACTTC. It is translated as CASSPPSFAMRSYEQYF.